The sequence of this TCR beta chain was determined in a study of blood T cells in healthy people across ages. Study findings and constraints: With donor CMV status unknown, expanded clonotype changes were possibly confounded.

Using a J-beta primer mix together with a sample-barcoded 5' primer, a second PCR was run for roughly 6 to 11 cycles. MiXCR, run by TCRdb on the 5' RACE reads, gives a single entry per CDR3 protein. This sample has over a million distinct CDR3 sequences, with about 23% found just once. This clonotype has a handful of counts. Its antigen is undetermined. Trimming shortened V by 4 bases and J by 3 bases, and 5 bases separated the two germline ends. This CDR3 is built from 12 residues. Germline loops: CDR1 KGHDR, CDR2 SFDVKD. No fewer than 6.5 million PBMCs went into each sample. The data also belong to a second study, concerning T cells of mothers and their children. That source adds: Normalized overlap was always slightly, never significantly, higher in related than unrelated mother-child pairs.

This chain links TRBV24-1 with TRBJ2-5; D unclear. This receptor was identified in a girl aged 2 to 9 in good health. Sequencing was performed on blood. The DNA for the CDR3 is TGTGCCACCAGTGAGGCGGAAGAGACCCAGTACTTC. It codes for CATSEAEETQYF.